This is a list of T cell receptor beta chains from one sample in a study of T cells in Graves' hyperthyroidism and ophthalmopathy. TCRdb reprocessed the multiplex PCR reads via MiXCR and lists one record per CDR3 protein. The sample lists about 620,000 distinct CDR3 sequences; 15% to 20% were seen once. Sequenced sample: blood. Receptor source: a woman under 40 with Graves' hyperthyroidism. Each CDR3 is given with its conserved first and last residue. D genes are given only for firm matches. Not every row has a clone size; where given, it reads once, few, many or a size class.

v_call: TRBV7-3; clone_size: .; j_call: TRBJ2-7; d_call: .; cdr3_nt: TGTGCCAGCTTGCCCGGGGTCCCGTTACGAAGCTCCTACGAGCAGTACTTC; cdr3_aa: CASLPGVPLRSSYEQYF
v_call: TRBV20-1; clone_size: many; j_call: TRBJ1-2; d_call: .; cdr3_nt: TGCAGTGCTAGAGACGTGTGGGTAGCAGTAGCATATGGCTACACCTTC; cdr3_aa: CSARDVWVAVAYGYTF
v_call: TRBV6-1; clone_size: many; j_call: TRBJ2-2; d_call: .; cdr3_nt: TGTGCCAGCAGTGAAATTCGCCTCACCGGGGAGCTGTTTTTT; cdr3_aa: CASSEIRLTGELFF
v_call: TRBV7-3; clone_size: many; j_call: TRBJ2-1; d_call: .; cdr3_nt: TGTGCCAGCAGCTTACGGAAAGCTGGTGAGCAGTTCTTC; cdr3_aa: CASSLRKAGEQFF
v_call: TRBV7-2; clone_size: many; j_call: TRBJ2-7; d_call: TRBD2; cdr3_nt: TGTGCCAGCAGCCCTGAGGGACTAGCGGACTACGAGCAGTACTTC; cdr3_aa: CASSPEGLADYEQYF
v_call: TRBV20-1; clone_size: many; j_call: TRBJ1-1; d_call: .; cdr3_nt: TGCAGTGCTAGAGTACATCAGGACACTGAAGCTTTCTTT; cdr3_aa: CSARVHQDTEAFF
v_call: TRBV19; clone_size: few; j_call: TRBJ1-6; d_call: TRBD1; cdr3_nt: TGTGCCAGTAGTATCGCTCAGGGGGCTATCGCACCCCTCCACTTT; cdr3_aa: CASSIAQGAIAPLHF
v_call: TRBV14; clone_size: few; j_call: TRBJ1-2; d_call: .; cdr3_nt: TGTGCCAGCCGCAAGGCGGGGGGCTTGCTCAACGGCTACACCTTC; cdr3_aa: CASRKAGGLLNGYTF
v_call: TRBV28; clone_size: many; j_call: TRBJ2-7; d_call: TRBD2; cdr3_nt: TGTGCCAGCGGGGAGGGGAGCGGCTACGAGCAGTACTTC; cdr3_aa: CASGEGSGYEQYF
v_call: TRBV6-1; clone_size: few; j_call: TRBJ1-1; d_call: .; cdr3_nt: TGTGCCGTCTTCCGGGGTCGGGACACTGAAGCTTTCTTT; cdr3_aa: CAVFRGRDTEAFF
v_call: TRBV7-3; clone_size: few; j_call: TRBJ2-1; d_call: TRBD2; cdr3_nt: TGTGCCAGCACTAGCGGGAGGGGCTCCTACAATGAGCAGTTCTTC; cdr3_aa: CASTSGRGSYNEQFF
v_call: TRBV5-1; clone_size: .; j_call: TRBJ1-1; d_call: .; cdr3_nt: TGCGCCAGCAGCTTAAAGTCCACTGAAGCTTTCTTT; cdr3_aa: CASSLKSTEAFF
v_call: TRBV28; clone_size: many; j_call: TRBJ1-1; d_call: .; cdr3_nt: TGTGCCAGCAATGGGGCAGAAGTGAACACTGAAGCTTTCTTT; cdr3_aa: CASNGAEVNTEAFF
v_call: TRBV27; clone_size: many; j_call: TRBJ2-7; d_call: TRBD2; cdr3_nt: TGTGCCAGCAGTTCGCCACTAGCGGGAGAATACGAGCAGTACTTC; cdr3_aa: CASSSPLAGEYEQYF
v_call: TRBV10-3; clone_size: .; j_call: TRBJ2-2; d_call: .; cdr3_nt: TGTGCCATCAGTGATCGCGGGTACAACACCGGGGAGCTGTTTTTT; cdr3_aa: CAISDRGYNTGELFF
v_call: TRBV18; clone_size: few; j_call: TRBJ2-7; d_call: TRBD1; cdr3_nt: TGTGCCAGCTCGTTACTTCCGGGACAGGGTGGCCACGAGCAGTACTTC; cdr3_aa: CASSLLPGQGGHEQYF
v_call: TRBV12-3/TRBV12-4; clone_size: many; j_call: TRBJ2-1; d_call: TRBD2; cdr3_nt: TGTGCCAGCAGTTTCCGCGGGAGCCTATACAATGAGCAGTTCTTC; cdr3_aa: CASSFRGSLYNEQFF
v_call: TRBV7-2; clone_size: many; j_call: TRBJ2-5; d_call: TRBD2; cdr3_nt: TGTGCCAGCAGCTTAGGTTGGAGGCTAGCGGGAGGGCGATACTTC; cdr3_aa: CASSLGWRLAGGRYF
v_call: TRBV9; clone_size: .; j_call: TRBJ2-3; d_call: .; cdr3_nt: TGTGCCAGCAGCGTGAGAGTTTCATACACAGATACGCAGTATTTT; cdr3_aa: CASSVRVSYTDTQYF
v_call: TRBV2; clone_size: many; j_call: TRBJ2-3; d_call: TRBD2; cdr3_nt: TGTGCCACACTAGCGCCCCTGTCCACAGATACGCAGTATTTT; cdr3_aa: CATLAPLSTDTQYF
v_call: TRBV6-1; clone_size: .; j_call: TRBJ2-6; d_call: .; cdr3_nt: TGTGCCAGCAGTTTCGAGGACAGCTCTGGGGCCAACGTCCTGACTTTC; cdr3_aa: CASSFEDSSGANVLTF
v_call: TRBV6-2/TRBV6-3; clone_size: .; j_call: TRBJ2-2; d_call: .; cdr3_nt: TGTGCCAGCCTACTAGCCCCGAACACCGGGGAGCTGTTTTTT; cdr3_aa: CASLLAPNTGELFF
v_call: TRBV2; clone_size: many; j_call: TRBJ1-2; d_call: .; cdr3_nt: TGTGCCAGCAGGGAAAGACAGTTCGTTAACTATGGCTACACCTTC; cdr3_aa: CASRERQFVNYGYTF
v_call: TRBV18; clone_size: many; j_call: TRBJ1-1; d_call: .; cdr3_nt: TGTGCCAGCTCACCAGGCAGGGGGAACACTGAAGCTTTCTTT; cdr3_aa: CASSPGRGNTEAFF
v_call: TRBV29-1; clone_size: many; j_call: TRBJ2-2; d_call: TRBD2; cdr3_nt: TGCAGCGCTGGGACTAGCGGGAGTTTCGGGGAGCTGTTTTTT; cdr3_aa: CSAGTSGSFGELFF
v_call: TRBV27; clone_size: many; j_call: TRBJ1-4; d_call: .; cdr3_nt: TGTGCCAGCAGTGACGGGGGGAACAATAATGAAAAACTGTTTTTT; cdr3_aa: CASSDGGNNNEKLFF
v_call: TRBV7-6; clone_size: .; j_call: TRBJ2-7; d_call: .; cdr3_nt: TGTGCCAGCAGCCCGGGAGTTAGCTCCTACGAGCAGTACTTC; cdr3_aa: CASSPGVSSYEQYF
v_call: TRBV12-3/TRBV12-4; clone_size: few; j_call: TRBJ2-5; d_call: TRBD2; cdr3_nt: TGTGCCAGCAGTTTCATAGCCGGGACTAGCGGGAGGGAGTTCTACTTC; cdr3_aa: CASSFIAGTSGREFYF
v_call: TRBV7-9; clone_size: .; j_call: TRBJ2-1; d_call: .; cdr3_nt: TGTGCCAGCAGCTTAGGCCTCTATGAGCAGTTCTTC; cdr3_aa: CASSLGLYEQFF